The 13 T cell receptor beta chains below come from one sample, sequenced in a study of cytomegalovirus exposure and HLA in healthy donors. Use of 60 Vbeta and 13 Jbeta primers characterized the PCR. Assay: immunoSEQ multiplex PCR; the TCRdb copy retains only in-frame clones and omits some. The table has 80,000 or so clones, over 55% seen once; the top ten hold 5.7%. Sequencing was carried out using PBMCs. The source is a man aged 25 to 40 in good health and CMV-seropositive.

This clone has only a few counts. The gene calls are TRBV19 and TRBJ2-5; 9 bases match TRBD2. Per the germline V gene, CDR1 is LNHDA and CDR2 is SQIVND (reference sequence). The CDR3 consists of 15 residues. Unmatched junction bases numbered 9, after V lost 5 bases and J lost 5 bases. The CDR3 here is CASSPLAGVRETQYF. As DNA, the CDR3 is TGTGCCAGTAGTCCCTTAGCGGGAGTACGGGAGACCCAGTACTTC.

The J gene is TRBJ1-1, the V gene TRBV28; 8 positions match TRBD1. The CDR3 consists of 14 residues. CDR1 and CDR2 (germline): MDHEN, SYDVKM. With 5 bases clipped from V and 4 bases from J, the junction kept 6 bases outside the gene matches. The CDR3 is CASSPQGQGTEAFF. CDR3 sequence (DNA): TGTGCCAGCAGTCCGCAAGGACAGGGCACTGAAGCTTTCTTT.

This clone was found a few times. Here the CDR3 reads CASQLERGYNSPLHF. In nucleotides, the CDR3 is TGTGCCAGCCAATTAGAACGGGGTTACAATTCACCCCTCCACTTT. The chain uses TRBV18 and TRBJ1-6; D uncertain. Germline V gene sequence: CDR1 KGHSH, CDR2 LQKENI. V lost 8 bases and J lost 7, with 18 bases in between. The CDR3 covers 15 residues.

V usage is TRBV6-1 and J usage is TRBJ1-1, with no clear D. CDR1 MNHNS and CDR2 SASEGT come from the germline V gene. This CDR3 is 10 amino acids long. Trimming pared 2 bases from V and 11 bases from J, leaving 6 bases between. CDR3 nucleotides: TGTGCCAGCAGTGAAATGAGTGCTTTCTTT. Translating it yields CASSEMSAFF.

As regards this clone: The junction differs from germline at one of its ends, possibly a read error. The chain combines TRBV5-1 with TRBJ2-2, with D perhaps TRBD1 (6 bases). There are 15 residues in the CDR3. Looked up from germline, CDR1 is SGHRS and CDR2 is YFSETQ. CDR3 sequence reads: CARSYPGHNTGELFF. Written as DNA, the CDR3 is TGCGCCAGAAGCTACCCGGGACATAACACCGGGGAGCTGTTTTTT.

The gene calls are TRBV5-6 and TRBJ2-4, with D possibly being TRBD2 (6 bases). With 2 bases removed from V and 2 bases from J, the gap between germline ends came to 11 bases. CDR1 and CDR2 (germline): SGHDT, YYEEEE. This CDR3 is built from 15 residues. CDR3 DNA: TGTGCCAGCAGCTTCCGCCGGGAGTCCAAAAACATTCAGTACTTC. This encodes CASSFRRESKNIQYF.

The V gene is TRBV4-2, the J gene TRBJ2-7, with 7 bases matching TRBD1. The length of the CDR3 is 15 residues. V lost 2 bases and J lost 0; bases outside the gene matches: 4. In germline, CDR1 is LGHNA, CDR2 YNFKEQ. The CDR3 nucleotides read TGTGCCAGCAGCCAAAGGGGACAGAGCTCCTACGAGCAGTACTTC. Translation: CASSQRGQSSYEQYF.

This chain joins TRBV4-3 and TRBJ2-3, with 7 bases matching TRBD2. After removal of 4 bases from V and 4 bases from J, the junction contained 8 bases not matched to a gene. Per the germline V gene, CDR1 is LGHNA and CDR2 is YSLEER. The CDR3 loop spans 15 amino acids. CDR3 residues: CASSREGQSPDTQYF. The CDR3 bases are TGCGCCAGCAGCCGGGAGGGCCAGTCCCCAGATACGCAGTATTTT.

This clone was found once. The chain employs TRBV10-2 and TRBJ1-6; perhaps TRBD1 as D (5 bases). Germline V gives CDR1 WSHSY, CDR2 SAAADI. There are 13 residues in the CDR3. Trimming took off 9 bases at V and 7 bases at J, with 13 bases between the two ends. This CDR3 reads CASSTEGNSPLHF. The CDR3 DNA reads TGCGCCAGTTCGACAGAAGGGAATTCACCCCTCCACTTT.

This clone was recorded a few times. CDR3 DNA sequence: TGTGCCAGCAGCGAATCAGGGTCCTATAATTCACCCCTCCACTTT. Residues: CASSESGSYNSPLHF. V is TRBV9 and J is TRBJ1-6, with D possibly matching TRBD1 (5 bases). V lost 3 bases to trimming and J lost 1 base, with 8 bases between them. There are 15 residues in the CDR3. Per germline, CDR1 SGDLS and CDR2 YYNGEE.

The chain recombines TRBV6-1 with TRBJ1-4; 9 positions agree with TRBD1. V shed 1 base and J 5 bases; nucleotides not matched to a gene: 5. Germline values: CDR1 MNHNS, CDR2 SASEGT. The CDR3 consists of 16 residues. Here the CDR3 DNA reads TGTGCCAGCAGTGAAGAGGTTGGACAGGGGAATGAAAAACTGTTTTTT. Protein: CASSEEVGQGNEKLFF.

The table lists this clone with a few counts. The chain combines TRBV15 with TRBJ1-3, with 8 positions matching TRBD1. V lost 2 bases, J lost 0 bases, and 6 bases stayed unmatched. The CDR3 loop spans 17 amino acids. Germline lookup yields CDR1 LNHNV and CDR2 YYDKDF (reference sequence). The CDR3 loop reads CATSRLRTGRSGNTIYF. The CDR3 DNA sequence: TGTGCCACCAGCAGACTGAGGACAGGGCGCTCTGGAAACACCATATATTTT. Full variable domain (outside the CDR3, taken from reference TRBV15 and TRBJ1-3): DAMVIQNPRYQVTQFGKPVTLSCSQTLNHNVMYWYQQKSSQAPKLLFHYYDKDFNNEADTPDNFQSRRPNTSFCFLDIRSPGLGDTAMYLCATSRLRTGRSGNTIYFGEGSWLTVV.

The chain carries TRBV6-5 and TRBJ2-1, with 10 bases that match TRBD2. V was pared by 4 bases and J by 8 bases, with 8 bases of the junction left unmatched. This CDR3 contains 15 residues. Germline V CDR1 and CDR2: MNHEY, SVGAGI. The DNA for the CDR3 is TGTGCCAGCAGTTTGAGCGGGGGGGCCGCGGATGAGCAGTTCTTC. It translates to CASSLSGGAADEQFF.